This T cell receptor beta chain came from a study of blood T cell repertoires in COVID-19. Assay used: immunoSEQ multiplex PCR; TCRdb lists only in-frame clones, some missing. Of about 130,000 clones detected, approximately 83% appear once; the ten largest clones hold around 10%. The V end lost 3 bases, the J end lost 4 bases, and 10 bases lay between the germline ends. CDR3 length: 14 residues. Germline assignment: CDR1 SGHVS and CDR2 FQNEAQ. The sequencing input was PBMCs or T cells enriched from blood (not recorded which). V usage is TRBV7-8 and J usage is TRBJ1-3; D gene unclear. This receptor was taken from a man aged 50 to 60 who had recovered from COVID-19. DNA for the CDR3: TGTGCCAGCAGCTTGGGCGGACTGGGAAACACCATATATTTT. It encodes CASSLGGLGNTIYF.